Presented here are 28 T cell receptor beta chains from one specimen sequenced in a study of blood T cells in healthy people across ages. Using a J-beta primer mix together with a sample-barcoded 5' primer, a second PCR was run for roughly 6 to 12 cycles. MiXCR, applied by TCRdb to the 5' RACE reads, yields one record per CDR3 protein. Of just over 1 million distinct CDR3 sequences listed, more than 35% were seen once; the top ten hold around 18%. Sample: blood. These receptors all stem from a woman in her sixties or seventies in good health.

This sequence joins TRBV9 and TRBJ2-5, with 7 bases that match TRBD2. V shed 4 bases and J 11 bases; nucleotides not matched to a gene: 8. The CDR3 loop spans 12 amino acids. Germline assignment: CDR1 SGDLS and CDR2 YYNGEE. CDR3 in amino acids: CASSRTSHGQYF. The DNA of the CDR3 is TGTGCCAGCAGCCGGACTAGTCACGGGCAGTACTTC.

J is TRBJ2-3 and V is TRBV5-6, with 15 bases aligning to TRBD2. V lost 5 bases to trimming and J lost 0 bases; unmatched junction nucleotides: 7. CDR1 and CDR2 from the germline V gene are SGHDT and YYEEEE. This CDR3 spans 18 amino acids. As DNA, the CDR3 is TGTGCCAGCAGATATGGACTAGCGGGAGGGCCTAGCACAGATACGCAGTATTTT. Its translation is CASRYGLAGGPSTDTQYF.

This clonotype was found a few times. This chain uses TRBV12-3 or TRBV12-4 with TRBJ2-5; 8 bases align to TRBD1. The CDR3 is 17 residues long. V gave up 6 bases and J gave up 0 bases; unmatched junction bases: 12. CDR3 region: CASSPTRGLSYQETQYF. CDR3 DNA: TGTGCCAGCAGCCCAACCAGGGGGCTATCGTACCAAGAGACCCAGTACTTC.

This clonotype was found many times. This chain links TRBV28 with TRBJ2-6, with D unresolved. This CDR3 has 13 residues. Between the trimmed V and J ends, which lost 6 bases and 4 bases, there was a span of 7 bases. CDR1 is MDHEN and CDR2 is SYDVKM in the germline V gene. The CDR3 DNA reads TGTGCCAGCAGGGTCGTAGGGGCCAACGTCCTGACTTTC. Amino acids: CASRVVGANVLTF. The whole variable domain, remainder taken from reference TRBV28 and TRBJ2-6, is DVKVTQSSRYLVKRTGEKVFLECVQDMDHENMFWYRQDPGLGLRLIYFSYDVKMKEKGDIPEGYSVSREKKERFSLILESASTNQTSMYLCASRVVGANVLTFGAGSRLTVL.

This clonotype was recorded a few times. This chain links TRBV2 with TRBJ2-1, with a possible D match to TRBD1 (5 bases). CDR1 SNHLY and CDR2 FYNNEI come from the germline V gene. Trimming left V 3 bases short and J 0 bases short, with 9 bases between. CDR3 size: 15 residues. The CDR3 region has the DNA TGTGCCAGCAGTGATTGGCAGGGCTCCTACAATGAGCAGTTCTTC. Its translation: CASSDWQGSYNEQFF.

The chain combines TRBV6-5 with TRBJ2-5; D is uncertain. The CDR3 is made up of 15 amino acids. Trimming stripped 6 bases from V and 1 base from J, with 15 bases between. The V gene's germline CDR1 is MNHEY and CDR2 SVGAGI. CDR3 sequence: CASSRPGATQETQYF. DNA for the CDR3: TGTGCCAGCAGCCGGCCTGGAGCGACCCAAGAGACCCAGTACTTC.

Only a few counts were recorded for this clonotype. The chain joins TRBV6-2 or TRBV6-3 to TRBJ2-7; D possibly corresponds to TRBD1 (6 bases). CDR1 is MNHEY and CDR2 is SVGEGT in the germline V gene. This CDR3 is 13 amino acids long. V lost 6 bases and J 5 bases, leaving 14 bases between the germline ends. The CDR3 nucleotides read TGTGCCAGCAGAGGTACAGGGTCCAACGAGCAGTACTTC. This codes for CASRGTGSNEQYF.

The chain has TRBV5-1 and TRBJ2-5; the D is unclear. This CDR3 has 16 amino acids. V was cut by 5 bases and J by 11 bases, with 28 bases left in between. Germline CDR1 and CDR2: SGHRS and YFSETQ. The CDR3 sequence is CASRVVVSSSYNEQYF. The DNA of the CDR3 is TGCGCCAGCAGAGTCGTAGTTAGCTCCTCCTACAATGAGCAGTACTTC.

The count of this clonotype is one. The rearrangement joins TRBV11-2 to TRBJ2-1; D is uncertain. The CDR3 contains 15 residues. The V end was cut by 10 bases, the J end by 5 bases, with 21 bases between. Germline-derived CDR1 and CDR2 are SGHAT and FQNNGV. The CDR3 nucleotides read TGTGCCACCTCGATCTCGAGGCAGAAGAACAATGAGCAGTTCTTC. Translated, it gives CATSISRQKNNEQFF.

In DNA form, the CDR3 reads TGTGCCAGCAGCTTAGACGGCCCAGATACGCAGTATTTT. Amino acids: CASSLDGPDTQYF. This chain uses TRBV7-9 with TRBJ2-3; D not resolved. Germline CDR1 and CDR2: SEHNR and FQNEAQ (reference sequence). This CDR3 comprises 13 residues. V lost 1 base and J 4 bases, leaving 6 bases between the germline ends.

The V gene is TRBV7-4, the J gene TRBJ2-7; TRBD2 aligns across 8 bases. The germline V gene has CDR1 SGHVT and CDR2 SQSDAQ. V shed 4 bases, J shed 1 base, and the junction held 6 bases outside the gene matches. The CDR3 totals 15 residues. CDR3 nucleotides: TGTGCCAGCAGCTCGACTAGCGCCTGGTCCTACGAGCAGTACTTC. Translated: CASSSTSAWSYEQYF. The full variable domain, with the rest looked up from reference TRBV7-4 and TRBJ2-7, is GAGVSQSPRYKVAKRGRDVALRCDSISGHVTLYWYRQTLGQGSEVLTYSQSDAQRDKSGRPSGRFSAERPERSVSTLKIQRTEQGDSAVYLCASSSTSAWSYEQYFGPGTRLTVT.

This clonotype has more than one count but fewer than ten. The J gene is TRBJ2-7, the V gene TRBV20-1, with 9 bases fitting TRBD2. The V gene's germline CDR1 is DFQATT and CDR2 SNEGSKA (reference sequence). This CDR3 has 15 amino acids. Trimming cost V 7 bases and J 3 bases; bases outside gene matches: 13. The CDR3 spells CSVQGGGTSYYEQYF. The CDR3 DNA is TGCAGTGTCCAGGGGGGGGGGACTAGCTACTACGAGCAGTACTTC.

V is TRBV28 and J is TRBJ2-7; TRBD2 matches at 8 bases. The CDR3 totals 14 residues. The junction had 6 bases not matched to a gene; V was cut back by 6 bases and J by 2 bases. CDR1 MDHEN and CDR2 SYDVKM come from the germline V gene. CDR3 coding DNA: TGTGCCAGCAGAGCCAGCGGGAGTGCCTACGAGCAGTACTTC. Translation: CASRASGSAYEQYF.

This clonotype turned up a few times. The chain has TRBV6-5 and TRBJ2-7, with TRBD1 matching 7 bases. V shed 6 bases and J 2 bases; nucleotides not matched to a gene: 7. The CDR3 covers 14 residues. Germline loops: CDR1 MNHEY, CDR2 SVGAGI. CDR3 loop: CASRVYRGPYEQYF. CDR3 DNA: TGTGCCAGCAGGGTATACAGGGGCCCCTACGAGCAGTACTTC.

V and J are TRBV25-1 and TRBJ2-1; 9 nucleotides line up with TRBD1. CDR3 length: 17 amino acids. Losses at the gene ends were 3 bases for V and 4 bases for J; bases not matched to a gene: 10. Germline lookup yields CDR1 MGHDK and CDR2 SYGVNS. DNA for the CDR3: TGTGCCAGCAGTGATGGAGCGACAGGGGGTGGGTACAATGAGCAGTTCTTC. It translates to CASSDGATGGGYNEQFF.

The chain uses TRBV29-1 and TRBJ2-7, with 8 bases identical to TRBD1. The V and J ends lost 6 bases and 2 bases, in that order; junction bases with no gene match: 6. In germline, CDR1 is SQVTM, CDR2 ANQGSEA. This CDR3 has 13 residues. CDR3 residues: CSVRGTGTYEQYF. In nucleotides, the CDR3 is TGCAGCGTCCGCGGGACAGGTACCTACGAGCAGTACTTC.

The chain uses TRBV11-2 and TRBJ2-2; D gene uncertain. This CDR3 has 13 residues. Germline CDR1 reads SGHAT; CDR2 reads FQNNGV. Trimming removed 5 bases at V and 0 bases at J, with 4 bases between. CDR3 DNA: TGTGCCAGCAGCCCCACGAACACCGGGGAGCTGTTTTTT. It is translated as CASSPTNTGELFF.

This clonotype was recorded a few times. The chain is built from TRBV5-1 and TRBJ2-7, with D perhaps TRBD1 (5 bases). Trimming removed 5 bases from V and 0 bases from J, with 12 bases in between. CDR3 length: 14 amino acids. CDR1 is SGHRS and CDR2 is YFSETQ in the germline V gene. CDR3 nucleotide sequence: TGCGCCAGCAGAGCGACAGCAAGCTCCTACGAGCAGTACTTC. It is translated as CASRATASSYEQYF.

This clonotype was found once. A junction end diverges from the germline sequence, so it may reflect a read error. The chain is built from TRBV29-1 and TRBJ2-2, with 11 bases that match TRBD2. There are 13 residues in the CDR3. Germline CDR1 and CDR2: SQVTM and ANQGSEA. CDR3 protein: CSVRLAGPGELFF. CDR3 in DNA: TGCAGCGTTCGACTAGCGGGGCCCGGAGAGCTGTTTTTT.

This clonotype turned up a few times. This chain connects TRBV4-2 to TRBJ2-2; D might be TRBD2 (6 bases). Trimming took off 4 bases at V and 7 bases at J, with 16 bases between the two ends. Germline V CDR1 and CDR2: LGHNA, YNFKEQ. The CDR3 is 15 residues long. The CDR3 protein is CASSPLVEGIGELFF. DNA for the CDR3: TGTGCCAGCAGCCCACTGGTGGAGGGGATCGGGGAGCTGTTTTTT.

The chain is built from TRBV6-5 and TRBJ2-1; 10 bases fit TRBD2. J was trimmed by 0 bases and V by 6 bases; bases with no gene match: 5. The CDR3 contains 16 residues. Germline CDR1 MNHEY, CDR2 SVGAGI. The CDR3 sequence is CASSGLAASSYNEQFF. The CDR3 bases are TGTGCCAGCAGCGGACTAGCGGCTAGCTCCTACAATGAGCAGTTCTTC.

The CDR3 here is CASTPLAGPAVDTQYF. CDR3 nucleotide sequence: TGTGCCAGCACCCCGCTAGCGGGACCCGCGGTAGATACGCAGTATTTT. The chain has TRBV6-1 and TRBJ2-3, with 9 bases aligning to TRBD2. The CDR3 is 16 amino acids. Losses at the gene ends were 7 bases for V and 5 bases for J; bases not matched to a gene: 13. Germline V gene sequence: CDR1 MNHNS, CDR2 SASEGT.

For the CDR3, the DNA is TGTGCCAGTAGTATGGGGGGCTATGATGGCTACACCTTC. Protein sequence: CASSMGGYDGYTF. The V call is TRBV19, the J call TRBJ1-2, with D perhaps TRBD1 (6 bases). This CDR3 region has 13 residues. V was cut by 3 bases and J by 6 bases, with 11 bases left in between. Germline CDR1 reads LNHDA; CDR2 reads SQIVND (reference sequence).

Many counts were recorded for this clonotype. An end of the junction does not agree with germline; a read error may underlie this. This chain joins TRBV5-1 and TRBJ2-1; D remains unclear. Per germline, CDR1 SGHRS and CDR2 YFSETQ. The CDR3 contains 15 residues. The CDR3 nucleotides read TGTGCCAGCAGTTTAGTCACGAGCTCCTACAATGAGCAGTTCTTC. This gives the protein CASSLVTSSYNEQFF.

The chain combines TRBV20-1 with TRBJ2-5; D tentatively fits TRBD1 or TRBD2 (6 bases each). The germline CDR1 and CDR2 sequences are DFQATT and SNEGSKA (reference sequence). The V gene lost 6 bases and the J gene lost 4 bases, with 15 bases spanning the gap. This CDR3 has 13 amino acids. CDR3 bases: TGCAGTGCGGACAAACAGGGAGGAGAGACCCAGTACTTC. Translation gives CSADKQGGETQYF.

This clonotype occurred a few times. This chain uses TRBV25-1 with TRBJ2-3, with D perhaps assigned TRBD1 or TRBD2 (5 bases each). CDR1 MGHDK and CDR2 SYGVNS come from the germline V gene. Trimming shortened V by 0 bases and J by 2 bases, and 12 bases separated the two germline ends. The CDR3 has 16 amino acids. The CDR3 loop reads CASSEYRAGTTDTQYF. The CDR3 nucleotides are TGTGCCAGCAGTGAATATAGGGCAGGGACCACAGATACGCAGTATTTT.

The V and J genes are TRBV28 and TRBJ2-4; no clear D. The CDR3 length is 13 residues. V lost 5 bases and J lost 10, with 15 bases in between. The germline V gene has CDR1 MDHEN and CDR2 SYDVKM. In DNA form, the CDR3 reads TGTGCCAGCAGTGTAATAAGCCGTAAAATTCAGTACTTC. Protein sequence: CASSVISRKIQYF.

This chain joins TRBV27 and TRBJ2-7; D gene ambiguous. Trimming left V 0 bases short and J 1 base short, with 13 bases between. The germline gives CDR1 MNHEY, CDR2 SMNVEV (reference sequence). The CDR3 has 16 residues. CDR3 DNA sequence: TGTGCCAGCAGTTTATCTGTTCCCGGTGGGTCCTACGAGCAGTACTTC. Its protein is CASSLSVPGGSYEQYF.